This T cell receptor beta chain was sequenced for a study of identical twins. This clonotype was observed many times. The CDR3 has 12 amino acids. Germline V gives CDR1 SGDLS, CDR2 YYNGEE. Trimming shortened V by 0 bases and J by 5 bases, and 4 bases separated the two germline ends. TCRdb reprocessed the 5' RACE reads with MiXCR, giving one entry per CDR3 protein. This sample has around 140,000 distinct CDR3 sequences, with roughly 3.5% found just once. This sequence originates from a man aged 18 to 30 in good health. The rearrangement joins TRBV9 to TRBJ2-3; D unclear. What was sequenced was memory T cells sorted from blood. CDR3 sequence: CASSVGVDTQYF. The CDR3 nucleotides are TGTGCCAGCAGCGTAGGAGTAGATACGCAGTATTTT.